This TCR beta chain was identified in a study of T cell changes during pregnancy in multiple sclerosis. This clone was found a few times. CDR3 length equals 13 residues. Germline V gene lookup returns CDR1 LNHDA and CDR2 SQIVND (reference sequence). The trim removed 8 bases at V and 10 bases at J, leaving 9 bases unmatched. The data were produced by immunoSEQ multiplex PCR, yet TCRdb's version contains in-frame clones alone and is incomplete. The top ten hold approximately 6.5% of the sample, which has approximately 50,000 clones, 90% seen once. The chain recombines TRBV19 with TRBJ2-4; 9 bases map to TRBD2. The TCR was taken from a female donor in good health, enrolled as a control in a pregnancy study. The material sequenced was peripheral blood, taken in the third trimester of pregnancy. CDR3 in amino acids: CASCPAGGWIQYF. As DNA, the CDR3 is TGTGCCAGTTGCCCAGCGGGGGGCTGGATTCAGTACTTC.